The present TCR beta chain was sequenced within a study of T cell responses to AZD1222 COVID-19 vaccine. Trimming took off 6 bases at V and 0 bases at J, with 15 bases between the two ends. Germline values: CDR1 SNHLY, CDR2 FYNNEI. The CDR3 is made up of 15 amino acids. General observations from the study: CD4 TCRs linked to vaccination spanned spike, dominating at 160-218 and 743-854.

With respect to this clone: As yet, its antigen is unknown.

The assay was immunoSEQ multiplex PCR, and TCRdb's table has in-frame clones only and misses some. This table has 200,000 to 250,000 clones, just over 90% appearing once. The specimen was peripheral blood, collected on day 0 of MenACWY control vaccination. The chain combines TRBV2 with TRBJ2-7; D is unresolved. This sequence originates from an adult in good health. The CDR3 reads CASSSTGFTSYEQYF. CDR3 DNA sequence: TGTGCCAGCAGCTCCACGGGTTTTACCTCCTACGAGCAGTACTTC.